This T cell receptor beta chain was sequenced during a study of cytomegalovirus exposure and HLA in healthy donors (TCRdb year 2017). Turning to the overall study: An earlier analysis of roughly 500 of the donors reported 276 Gb of sequence data and 117 million unique TCR beta sequences obtained from some 200 million T cells. Roughly 300 gigabases of sequencing data and some 85 million unique TCR sequences were included in an early release covering about 600 HLA-typed donors. Of the roughly 420 genotyped donors, 75% to 85% were placed in the genetic ancestry cluster associated with self-reported Caucasian donors. The study aimed to test whether signatures of past pathogen exposure could be identified by cataloging public T cell receptors. Using immunosequencing, the study profiled T cell repertoires from around 680 subjects and related those repertoires to cytomegalovirus serostatus. Along with the 666-subject first cohort, a separate validation cohort of approximately 110 different subjects was used. To predict cytomegalovirus infection status, the study brought together high-throughput TCR immunosequencing, statistical association of individual TCRs with disease status, and machine learning. To study patterns of TCR occurrence, a later analysis re-analyzed previously published TCR beta repertoires from 600 to 750 donors and added high-resolution HLA genotyping. The later analysis used no new phenotypic data to find candidate immune exposures, relying instead on TCR beta sequences and their occurrence across donors. An earlier analysis of 587 of the donors used high-throughput TCR beta sequencing to judge whether each TCR beta V gene segment behaved as functional or pseudogenic. Alongside the repertoire data, information on donor age, sex, ethnicity and CMV serostatus was compiled. Genome-wide SNP genotypes for about three fifths of the roughly 700 donors were used in a later genetic analysis, which treated that subset as a discovery cohort. Every repertoire in the discovery cohort had been generated on one and the same sequencing platform. Class I and class II HLA loci were covered by the typing at four-digit resolution. Typing coverage varied by locus: 629-630 donors for A, B, C, DRB1 and DQB1; roughly 560 for DQA1; some 610 for DPA1; roughly 450 for DPB1. Because of strong linkage in the cohort, a handful of DR-DQ haplotypes were treated as single units for association and clustering. Among 350 to 400 genotyped donors of the cohort, an average of approximately 240,000 unique TCR beta nucleotide sequences were sequenced per donor, about a sixth of them non-productive. Results the study describes overall, beyond this receptor: Correlated functional status among segregating V segments might reflect linkage disequilibrium, but an unknown experimental factor could not be ruled out. A cluster of highly shared sequence variants was judged likely to represent a technical artifact of the sequencing pipeline. The authors suggested that the approach could potentially be extended to other disease states and immunological phenotypes. Most CMV-associated TCR beta chains appeared to be HLA-restricted in a later analysis, and the HLA associations seemed to be driven largely by CMV exposure. In a later genetic analysis, fewer N-insertions in productive TCRs were reported among donors in an Asian-associated ancestry cluster than the roughly 640-donor mean. Strong co-occurrence of HLA alleles, especially DR and DQ, made assigning TCR associations to individual alleles difficult. For the cohort, immune exposure information was limited to CMV serostatus. In this cohort, only TCR beta chains were sequenced, and detectable features were limited by the absence of alpha or paired-chain data. Some IMGT-functional V segments, including TRBV6-2 and TRBV6-3, could not be told apart with the 87-base-pair reads, so those segments were excluded. Presence/absence analyses assumed roughly uniform sequencing depth across donors, an assumption that may not hold. In an earlier analysis of 587 of the donors, most TCR beta V segments appeared in productive rearrangements about 90% or about 30% of the time, broadly matching IMGT annotations. A total of 150 to 200 TCR beta chains were listed by the study as associated with cytomegalovirus. A further reported finding was that TCR beta sequences accurately predicted the HLA-A and HLA-B alleles for most subjects in the first cohort. In a later genetic analysis, a missense DCLRE1C variant was associated with V-gene and J-gene trimming of TCR beta chains, and the association was replicated in an independent cohort. Specific HLA alleles were associated with 15,000 to 20,000 TCR beta sequences at a false discovery rate of 0.05 in a later analysis. In a later analysis, HLA-associated TCR beta chains showed more clonal expansion and lower generation probabilities than non-associated chains that were equally common. In a later analysis, the rate of TCR association differed among HLA loci, with DRB1 alleles having the most associated TCRs and HLA-C alleles having the fewest. In both the original and validation cohorts, the classifier was reported to diagnose cytomegalovirus status with high specificity and sensitivity. Most TCR sequences were seen in very few donors, while some public TCRs were found in many individuals. Several of the top co-occurrence clusters appeared to be linked to parvovirus B19, influenza, CMV and Epstein-Barr virus, according to a later analysis. In vitro tests confirmed that a few of the cytomegalovirus-associated TCR beta chains recognize cytomegalovirus antigens. HLA typing was unavailable for some donors at each locus, so association tests used only the typed subset. Because counts were too low, 15 or so rarely observed V segments, including chromosome 9 orphons, were excluded from the earlier analysis of around 590 of the donors.

In total, 600 or so healthy bone marrow donors made up the cohort. All cohort members were sampled while nominally healthy, although unrecorded immune exposures were likely present. The donor was CMV seronegative and belonged to the group of under 400 seronegative cohort members. A peripheral blood sample was collected from each donor, and TCR beta sequencing was performed on peripheral blood mononuclear cells. Genomic DNA extraction from the blood cell samples was performed with the Qiagen DNeasy Blood Extraction Kit. Libraries were made using the immunoSEQ multiplex PCR assay. The multiplex PCR relied on a mix of 60 forward primers for TCR Vbeta segments and 13 reverse primers for TCR Jbeta segments. A multiplex PCR assay on genomic DNA amplified the CDR3 region of rearranged TCR beta genes. Amplified TCR beta libraries were sequenced as 87-base-pair reads on the Illumina HiSeq System. In the paper's pipeline: Across the roughly 600 repertoires, a later analysis counted 75 million to 90 million unique TCR beta chains, approximately 10 million of which were shared by at least two donors. Raw reads were error-corrected and collapsed into unique sequences with a nearest-neighbor algorithm that merged closely related sequences to remove PCR and sequencing errors. Alignment of CDR3 sequences to IMGT reference sequences was used to assign V, D and J gene segments. For a sequence to be retained, at least a six-nucleotide match to both a V gene segment and a J gene segment was required. A rearrangement counted as productive if the CDR3 had no stop codons and remained in frame with V and J, and every other rearrangement counted as non-productive. Following IMGT convention, CDR3 was defined as the stretch from the second conserved V-encoded cysteine to the conserved J-encoded phenylalanine. The earlier analysis of fewer than 700 of the donors excluded sequences that lacked an unambiguous match to a single V gene segment. An earlier analysis of 500 to 700 of the donors classified V segments as functional when productive rearrangements were above 56.7% and as segregating when the standard deviation between donors was above 5%. A statistical classification framework was developed to diagnose cytomegalovirus status using the catalog of TCR beta chain sequences. A later analysis assigned V and J genes by comparing TCR nucleotide sequences with IMGT/GENE-DB human TR gene sequences. The TCRdist pipeline was used in a later analysis to assign CDR3 sequences and most-parsimonious VDJ recombination scenarios. In a later analysis, every TCR beta chain was defined by the combination of its CDR3 amino acid sequence and its V-gene family, and reads without a unique V-gene family were dropped. A later analysis removed 600 or so highly shared, low-generation-probability nucleotide sequences to deal with suspected cross-contamination and a sequencing artifact. In a later analysis, a clonal expansion index was calculated for each public chain from normalized within-repertoire ranks of inferred template counts. Generation probabilities in a later analysis came from a VDJ recombination model fitted to out-of-frame rearrangements, and those results were checked against IGoR. A later analysis scored TCR-TCR, TCR-HLA and TCR-CMV co-occurrence with hypergeometric tests, applying a repertoire-size bias correction to TCR pairs. To estimate false discovery rates, a later analysis permuted the HLA or CMV assignments 20 times. In a later analysis, co-occurring TCRs were grouped using DBSCAN, and TCRdist sequence similarity was added for clustering within HLA-allele-positive subsets. Co-occurrence clustering excluded repertoires with fewer than 30,000 or more than 120,000 public chains, plus five with anomalous nucleotide sharing. Entries here come from immuneACCESS through TCRdb and include only in-frame sequences with V and J called. Some clones fail to appear in such tables; in the studies checked, an unresolved V gene covers under half of the shortfall, and the cause of the remainder is unknown. V, J and clone size are those of that table, while D and trimming were read from the DNA. This sample comprises under 200,000 clones, over 70% of them detected only once. In total, the top ten clones hold 3.8% of the sample.

V gives up 7 bases and J gives up 4 bases, and the segment between their germline ends measures 15 bases. Reading the germline V gene gives CDR1 SQVTM and CDR2 ANQGSEA. Inclusive of the bounding cysteine and phenylalanine, the CDR3 is 13 residues long. Only the CDR3 region is kept as DNA, spanning 39 bases read in frame from base 1. To note about this clone: What antigen it recognizes has not been identified. Per-base qualities were not stored, and no clone one base away is much larger.

Recombination connected TRBV29-1 to TRBJ2-3; the best D guess is TRBD1, with 6 bases matching. The origin of this receptor is a man in his fifties in good health and CMV-seronegative. The sequenced material came from PBMCs. CDR3 loop: CSGAGAFADTQYF. The sequenced DNA is TGCAGCGGGGCAGGGGCTTTTGCAGATACGCAGTATTTT.